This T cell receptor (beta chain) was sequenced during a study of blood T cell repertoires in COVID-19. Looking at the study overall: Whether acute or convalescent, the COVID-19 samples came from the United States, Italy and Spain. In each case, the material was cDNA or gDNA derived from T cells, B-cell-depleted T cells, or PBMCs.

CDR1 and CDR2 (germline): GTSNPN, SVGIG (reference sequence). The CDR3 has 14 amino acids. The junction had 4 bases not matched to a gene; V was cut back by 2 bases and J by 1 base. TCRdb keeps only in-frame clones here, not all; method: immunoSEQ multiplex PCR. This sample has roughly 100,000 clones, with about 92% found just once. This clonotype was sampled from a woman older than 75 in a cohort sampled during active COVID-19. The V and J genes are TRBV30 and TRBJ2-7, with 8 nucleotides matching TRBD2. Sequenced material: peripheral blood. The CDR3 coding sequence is TGTGCCTGGAGTTCAAGCGGGGGTTCCTACGAGCAGTACTTC. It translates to CAWSSSGGSYEQYF. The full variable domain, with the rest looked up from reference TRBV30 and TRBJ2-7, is SQTIHQWPATLVQPVGSPLSLECTVEGTSNPNLYWYRQAAGRGLQLLFYSVGIGQISSEVPQNLSASRPQDRQFILSSKKLLLSDSGFYLCAWSSSGGSYEQYFGPGTRLTVT.